This TCR beta chain came from a study of shared clonotypes between healthy human individuals. The study, taken as a whole, reports: Naive CD4 clonotypes were shared across a handful of donors at about 5%.

Once extracted for a subset, genomic DNA was divided evenly among several immunoSEQ plates. Here immunoSEQ multiplex PCR was the method, and the copy in TCRdb shows in-frame clones only, minus some. The data show 980,000 or so clones, 76% seen once. With respect to this clone: Its antigen is not known.

The TCR comes from a man aged 18 to 29 in good health. Sequenced: memory CD4+ T cells sorted from blood. The subset: CD45RA-negative fraction.

The CDR3 loop is CASSLAPSFSGTAGYTF. The CDR3 DNA reads as TGCGCCAGCAGCTTGGCACCCTCCTTTTCAGGCACGGCTGGCTACACCTTC. The rearrangement uses TRBV5-1 and TRBJ1-2; D is ambiguous. The ends were cut back, 0 bases at V and 7 bases at J, with 22 bases in the middle. From germline, CDR1 is SGHRS and CDR2 YFSETQ. CDR3 length equals 17 residues.